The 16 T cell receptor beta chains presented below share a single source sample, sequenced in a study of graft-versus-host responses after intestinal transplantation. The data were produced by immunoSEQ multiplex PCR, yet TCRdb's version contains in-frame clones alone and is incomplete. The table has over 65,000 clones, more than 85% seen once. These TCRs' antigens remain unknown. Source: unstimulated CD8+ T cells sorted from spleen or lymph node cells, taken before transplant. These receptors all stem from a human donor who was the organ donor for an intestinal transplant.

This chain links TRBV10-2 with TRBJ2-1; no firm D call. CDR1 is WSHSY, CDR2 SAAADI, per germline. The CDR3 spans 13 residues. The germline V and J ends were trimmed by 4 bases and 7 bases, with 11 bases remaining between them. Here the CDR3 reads CASSVRMRNEQFF. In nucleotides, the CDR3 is TGCGCCAGCAGTGTCAGGATGAGGAATGAGCAGTTCTTC.

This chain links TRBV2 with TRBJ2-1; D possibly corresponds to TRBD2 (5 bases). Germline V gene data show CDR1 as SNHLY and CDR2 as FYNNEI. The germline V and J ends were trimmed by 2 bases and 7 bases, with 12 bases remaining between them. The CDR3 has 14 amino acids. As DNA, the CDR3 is TGTGCCAGCAGTGAATGGGGAGTCGGGAATGAGCAGTTCTTC. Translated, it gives CASSEWGVGNEQFF.

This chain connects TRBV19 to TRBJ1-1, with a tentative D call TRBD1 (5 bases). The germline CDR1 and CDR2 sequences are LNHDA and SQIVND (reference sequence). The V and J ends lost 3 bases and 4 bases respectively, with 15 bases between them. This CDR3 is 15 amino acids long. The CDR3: CASSISIEGRTEAFF. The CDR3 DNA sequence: TGTGCCAGTAGTATCTCCATAGAGGGGCGCACTGAAGCTTTCTTT.

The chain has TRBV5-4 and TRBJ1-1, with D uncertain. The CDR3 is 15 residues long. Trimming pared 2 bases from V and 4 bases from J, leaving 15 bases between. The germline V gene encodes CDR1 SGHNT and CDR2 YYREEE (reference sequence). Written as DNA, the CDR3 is TGTGCCAGCAGCTTTTTCGCCGCCGTTCCCACTGAAGCTTTCTTT. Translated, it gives CASSFFAAVPTEAFF.

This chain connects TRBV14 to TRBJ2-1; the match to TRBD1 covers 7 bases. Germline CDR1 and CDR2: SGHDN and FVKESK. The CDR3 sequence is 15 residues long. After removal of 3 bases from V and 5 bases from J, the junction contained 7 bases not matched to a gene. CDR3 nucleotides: TGTGCCAGCAGCCATATCGGACAGGAAAACAATGAGCAGTTCTTC. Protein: CASSHIGQENNEQFF. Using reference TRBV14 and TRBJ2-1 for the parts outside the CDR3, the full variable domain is EAGVTQFPSHSVIEKGQTVTLRCDPISGHDNLYWYRRVMGKEIKFLLHFVKESKQDESGMPNNRFLAERTGGTYSTLKVQPAELEDSGVYFCASSHIGQENNEQFFGPGTRLTVL.

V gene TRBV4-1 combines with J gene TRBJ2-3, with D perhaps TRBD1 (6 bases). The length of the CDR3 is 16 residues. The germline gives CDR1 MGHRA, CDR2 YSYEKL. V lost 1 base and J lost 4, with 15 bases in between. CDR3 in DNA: TGCGCCAGCAGCCAAGGTGAGGGGGAGATATCAGATACGCAGTATTTT. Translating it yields CASSQGEGEISDTQYF.

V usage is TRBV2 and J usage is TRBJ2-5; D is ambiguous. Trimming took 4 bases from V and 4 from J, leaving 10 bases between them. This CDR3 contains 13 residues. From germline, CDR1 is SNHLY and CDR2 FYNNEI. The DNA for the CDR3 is TGTGCCAGCAGTGGTTGGGTTGGAGAGACCCAGTACTTC. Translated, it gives CASSGWVGETQYF.

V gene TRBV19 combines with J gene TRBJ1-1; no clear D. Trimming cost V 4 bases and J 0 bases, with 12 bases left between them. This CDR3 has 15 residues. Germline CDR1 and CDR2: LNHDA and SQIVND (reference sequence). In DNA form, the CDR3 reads TGTGCCAGTAGTACGGGAGATTACATGAACACTGAAGCTTTCTTT. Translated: CASSTGDYMNTEAFF.

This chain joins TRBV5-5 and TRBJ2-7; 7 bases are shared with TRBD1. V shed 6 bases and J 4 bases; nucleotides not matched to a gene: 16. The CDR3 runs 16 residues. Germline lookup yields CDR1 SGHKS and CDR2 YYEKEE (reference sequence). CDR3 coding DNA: TGTGCCAGCACCTCCTCCCCGGGGCAGGGGGTATACGAGCAGTACTTC. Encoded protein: CASTSSPGQGVYEQYF.

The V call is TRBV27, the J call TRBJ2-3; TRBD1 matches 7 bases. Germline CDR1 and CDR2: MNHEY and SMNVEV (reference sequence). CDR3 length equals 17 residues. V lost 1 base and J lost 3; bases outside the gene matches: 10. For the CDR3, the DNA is TGTGCCAGCAGTTTATTCCTACAGGGGCCTAAAACAGATACGCAGTATTTT. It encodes CASSLFLQGPKTDTQYF.

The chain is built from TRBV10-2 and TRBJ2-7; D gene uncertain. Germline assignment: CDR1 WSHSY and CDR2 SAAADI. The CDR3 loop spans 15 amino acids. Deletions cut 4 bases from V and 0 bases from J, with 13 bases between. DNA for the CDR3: TGCGCCAGCAGTGGGTCCTTAAGGGTCTCCTACGAGCAGTACTTC. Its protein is CASSGSLRVSYEQYF.

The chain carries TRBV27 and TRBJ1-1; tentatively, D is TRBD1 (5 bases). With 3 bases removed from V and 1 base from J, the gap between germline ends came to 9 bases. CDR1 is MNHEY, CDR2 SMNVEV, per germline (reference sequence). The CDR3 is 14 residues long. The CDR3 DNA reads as TGTGCCAGCAGTTTTAGGACAAAGAACACTGAAGCTTTCTTT. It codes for CASSFRTKNTEAFF.

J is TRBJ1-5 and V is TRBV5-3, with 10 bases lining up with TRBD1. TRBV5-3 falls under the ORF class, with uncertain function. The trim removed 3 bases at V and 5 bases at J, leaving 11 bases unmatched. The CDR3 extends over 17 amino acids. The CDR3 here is CARSSGPGQGLYQPQHF. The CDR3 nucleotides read TGTGCCAGAAGCTCGGGCCCGGGACAGGGGTTATATCAGCCCCAGCATTTT.

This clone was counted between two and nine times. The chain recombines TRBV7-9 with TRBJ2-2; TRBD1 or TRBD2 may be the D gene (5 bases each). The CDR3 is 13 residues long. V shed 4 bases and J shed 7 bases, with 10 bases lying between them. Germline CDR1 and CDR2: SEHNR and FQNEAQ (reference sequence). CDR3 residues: CASSSWDLGELFF. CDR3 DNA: TGTGCCAGCAGCTCGTGGGACCTCGGGGAGCTGTTTTTT. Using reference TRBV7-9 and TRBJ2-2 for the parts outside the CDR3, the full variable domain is DTGVSQNPRHKITKRGQNVTFRCDPISEHNRLYWYRQTLGQGPEFLTYFQNEAQLEKSRLLSDRFSAERPKGSFSTLEIQRTEQGDSAMYLCASSSWDLGELFFGEGSRLTVL.

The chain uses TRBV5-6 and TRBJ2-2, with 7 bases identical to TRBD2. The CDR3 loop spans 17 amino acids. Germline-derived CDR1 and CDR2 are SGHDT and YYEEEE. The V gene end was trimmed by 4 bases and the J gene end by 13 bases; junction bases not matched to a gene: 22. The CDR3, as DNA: TGTGCCAGCAGCCCACTTTGGGACTACCGGAGAGGAGAGGGGCTGTTTTTT. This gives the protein CASSPLWDYRRGEGLFF.

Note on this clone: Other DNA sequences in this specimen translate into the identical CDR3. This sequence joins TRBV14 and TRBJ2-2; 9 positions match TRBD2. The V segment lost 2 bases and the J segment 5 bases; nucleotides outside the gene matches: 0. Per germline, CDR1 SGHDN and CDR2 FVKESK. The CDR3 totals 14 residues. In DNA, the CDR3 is TGTGCCAGCAGCCAACTAGCGGGGACCGGGGAGCTGTTTTTT. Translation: CASSQLAGTGELFF.